This T cell receptor (beta chain) was sequenced for a study of T cell responses to AZD1222 COVID-19 vaccine. Study findings and constraints: Vaccination with two AZD1222 doses was followed by a rise in Spike-specific TCR breadth and depth. Spike was spanned by vaccine-associated CD4 TCRs, which were dominant at 160-218 and 743-854.

There are 17 residues in the CDR3. In germline, CDR1 is LGHDT, CDR2 YNNKEL (reference sequence). The ends lost 1 base at V and 0 bases at J; junction bases unmatched: 1. Clones were read by immunoSEQ multiplex PCR, and TCRdb kept only the in-frame ones, dropping some. In the table there are roughly 150,000 clones, approximately 91% of which are singletons. With regard to this clone: The antigen is undetermined.

The receptor's source is an adult who received the AZD1222 COVID-19 vaccine. The sample here was peripheral blood, taken 28 days after the second AZD1222 dose. This chain connects TRBV3-1 (or the pseudogene TRBV3-2) to TRBJ2-1; the match to TRBD2 covers 12 bases. The CDR3 DNA reads TGTGCCAGCAGCCAAGCTAGCGGGAGGGCCTCCTACAATGAGCAGTTCTTC. Amino acids: CASSQASGRASYNEQFF.